This T cell receptor (beta chain) was identified during a study of blood T cell repertoires in COVID-19. As for the study in general: The study drew acute and convalescent COVID-19 samples from the United States, Italy and Spain. PBMCs, B-cell-depleted T cells, or T cells provided the cDNA or gDNA that made up the material.

How the authors handled the data: Estimation of nucleated cell counts relied on the amplification of reference gene primers. The repertoire was sequenced with immunoSEQ multiplex PCR; TCRdb's copy has only in-frame clones and lacks some. The V and J calls and clone size are taken from that table; D and trimming were inferred from the DNA. The sample carries about 58,000 clones, roughly 86% recorded once. V was clipped by 5 bases and J by 0 bases, with 8 bases between them. This CDR3 spans 14 amino acids. CDR1 and CDR2 from the germline V gene are MRHNA and SNTAGT. This sequence joins TRBV6-4 and TRBJ1-5; D is unresolved. The sequence was obtained from a human donor with active COVID-19. The donor label of this sample is uncertain. The sample taken for sequencing was peripheral blood. The CDR3 spells CASSPEYSNQPQHF. The CDR3 region has the DNA TGTGCCAGCAGTCCAGAATATAGCAATCAGCCCCAGCATTTT.